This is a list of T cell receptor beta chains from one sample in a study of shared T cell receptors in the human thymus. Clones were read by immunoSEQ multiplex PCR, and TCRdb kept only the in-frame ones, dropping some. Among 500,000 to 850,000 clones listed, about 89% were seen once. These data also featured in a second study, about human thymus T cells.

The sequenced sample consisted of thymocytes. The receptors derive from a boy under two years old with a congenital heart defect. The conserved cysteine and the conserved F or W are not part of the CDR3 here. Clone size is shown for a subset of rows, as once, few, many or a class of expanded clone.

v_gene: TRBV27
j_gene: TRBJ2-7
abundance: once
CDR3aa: ASSPYTTGYEQY

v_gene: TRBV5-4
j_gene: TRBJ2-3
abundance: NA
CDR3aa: ASSGGLAPDTQY

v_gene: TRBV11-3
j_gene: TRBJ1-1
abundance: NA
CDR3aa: ASSLGGSREAF

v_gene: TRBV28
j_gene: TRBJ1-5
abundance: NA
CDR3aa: ASSLSTGTGRPQH

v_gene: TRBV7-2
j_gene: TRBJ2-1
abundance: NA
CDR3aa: ASSLAVHPRHISYNEQF

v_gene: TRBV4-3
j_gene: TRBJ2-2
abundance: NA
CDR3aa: ASGTERTGRTGELF

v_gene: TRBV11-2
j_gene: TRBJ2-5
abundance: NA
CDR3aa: ASSCRDSEETQY

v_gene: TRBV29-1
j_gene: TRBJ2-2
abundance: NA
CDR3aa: SVAYRRPRQGLITGELF

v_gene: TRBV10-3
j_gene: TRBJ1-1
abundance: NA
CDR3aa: AIRPTGETEAF

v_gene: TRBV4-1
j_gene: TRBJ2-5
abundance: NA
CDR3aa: ASSQAIAAETQY

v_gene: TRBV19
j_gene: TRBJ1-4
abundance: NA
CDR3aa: ASSRTGKISTNEKLF

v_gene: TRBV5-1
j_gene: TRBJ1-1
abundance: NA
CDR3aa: ASSFSADRDGTEAF

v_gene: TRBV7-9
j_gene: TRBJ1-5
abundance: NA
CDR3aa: ASTGTANQPQH